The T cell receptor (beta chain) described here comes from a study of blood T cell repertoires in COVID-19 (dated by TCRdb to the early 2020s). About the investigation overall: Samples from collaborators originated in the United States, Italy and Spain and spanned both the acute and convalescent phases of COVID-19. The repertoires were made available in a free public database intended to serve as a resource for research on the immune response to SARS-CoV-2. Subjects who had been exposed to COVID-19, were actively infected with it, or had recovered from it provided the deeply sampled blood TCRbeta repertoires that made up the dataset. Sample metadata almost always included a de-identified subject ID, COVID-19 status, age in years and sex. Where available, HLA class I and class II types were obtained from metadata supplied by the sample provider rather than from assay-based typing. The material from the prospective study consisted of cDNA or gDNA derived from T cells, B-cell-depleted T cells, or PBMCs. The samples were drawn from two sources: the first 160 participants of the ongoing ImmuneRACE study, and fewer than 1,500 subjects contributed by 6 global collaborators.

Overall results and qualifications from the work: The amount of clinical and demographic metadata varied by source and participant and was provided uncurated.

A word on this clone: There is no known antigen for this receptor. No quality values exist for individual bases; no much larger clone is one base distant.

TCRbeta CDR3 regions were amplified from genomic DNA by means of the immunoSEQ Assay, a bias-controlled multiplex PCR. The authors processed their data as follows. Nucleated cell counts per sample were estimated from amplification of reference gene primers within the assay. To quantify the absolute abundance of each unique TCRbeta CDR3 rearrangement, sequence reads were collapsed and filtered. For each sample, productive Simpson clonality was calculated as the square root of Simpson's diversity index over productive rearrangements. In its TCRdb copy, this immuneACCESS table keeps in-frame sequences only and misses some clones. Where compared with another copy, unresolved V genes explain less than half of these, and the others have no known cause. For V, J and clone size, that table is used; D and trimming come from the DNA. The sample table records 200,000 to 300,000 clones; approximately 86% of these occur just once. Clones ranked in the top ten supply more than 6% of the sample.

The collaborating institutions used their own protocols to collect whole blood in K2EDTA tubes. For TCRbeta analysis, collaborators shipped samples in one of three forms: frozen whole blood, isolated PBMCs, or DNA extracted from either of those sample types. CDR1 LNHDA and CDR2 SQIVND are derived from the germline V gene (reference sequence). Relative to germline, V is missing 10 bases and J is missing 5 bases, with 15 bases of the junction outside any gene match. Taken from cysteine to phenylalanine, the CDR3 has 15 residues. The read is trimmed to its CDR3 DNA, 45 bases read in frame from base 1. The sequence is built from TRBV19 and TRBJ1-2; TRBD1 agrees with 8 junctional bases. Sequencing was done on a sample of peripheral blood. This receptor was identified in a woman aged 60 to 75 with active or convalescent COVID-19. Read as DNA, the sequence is TGTGCCACAAGCCCTTTGGGGCAGGGGGCGTATGGCTACACCTTC. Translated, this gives CATSPLGQGAYGYTF.